This T cell receptor (beta chain) was observed in a study of blood T cell repertoires in COVID-19. Self-reported history from a screening survey and questionnaire set each donor's cohort. This CDR3 region has 13 residues. Trimming removed 3 bases from V and 10 bases from J; junction bases left unmatched: 5. The V gene's germline CDR1 is MNHEY and CDR2 SMNVEV (reference sequence). TCRdb's copy holds only in-frame clones and misses some; the assay was immunoSEQ multiplex PCR. Altogether about 300,000 clones are present, 85% to 90% being singletons, with the ten largest covering more than 9%. Sequenced sample: PBMCs or T cells enriched from blood (not recorded which). The V gene is TRBV27, the J gene TRBJ1-1; 10 bases are a match to TRBD1. The sequence was obtained from a woman between 18 and 29 years old who had recovered from COVID-19. CDR3 sequence reads: CASSLGTGVVAFF. The CDR3 DNA follows: TGTGCCAGCAGTTTGGGGACAGGGGTGGTAGCTTTCTTT.